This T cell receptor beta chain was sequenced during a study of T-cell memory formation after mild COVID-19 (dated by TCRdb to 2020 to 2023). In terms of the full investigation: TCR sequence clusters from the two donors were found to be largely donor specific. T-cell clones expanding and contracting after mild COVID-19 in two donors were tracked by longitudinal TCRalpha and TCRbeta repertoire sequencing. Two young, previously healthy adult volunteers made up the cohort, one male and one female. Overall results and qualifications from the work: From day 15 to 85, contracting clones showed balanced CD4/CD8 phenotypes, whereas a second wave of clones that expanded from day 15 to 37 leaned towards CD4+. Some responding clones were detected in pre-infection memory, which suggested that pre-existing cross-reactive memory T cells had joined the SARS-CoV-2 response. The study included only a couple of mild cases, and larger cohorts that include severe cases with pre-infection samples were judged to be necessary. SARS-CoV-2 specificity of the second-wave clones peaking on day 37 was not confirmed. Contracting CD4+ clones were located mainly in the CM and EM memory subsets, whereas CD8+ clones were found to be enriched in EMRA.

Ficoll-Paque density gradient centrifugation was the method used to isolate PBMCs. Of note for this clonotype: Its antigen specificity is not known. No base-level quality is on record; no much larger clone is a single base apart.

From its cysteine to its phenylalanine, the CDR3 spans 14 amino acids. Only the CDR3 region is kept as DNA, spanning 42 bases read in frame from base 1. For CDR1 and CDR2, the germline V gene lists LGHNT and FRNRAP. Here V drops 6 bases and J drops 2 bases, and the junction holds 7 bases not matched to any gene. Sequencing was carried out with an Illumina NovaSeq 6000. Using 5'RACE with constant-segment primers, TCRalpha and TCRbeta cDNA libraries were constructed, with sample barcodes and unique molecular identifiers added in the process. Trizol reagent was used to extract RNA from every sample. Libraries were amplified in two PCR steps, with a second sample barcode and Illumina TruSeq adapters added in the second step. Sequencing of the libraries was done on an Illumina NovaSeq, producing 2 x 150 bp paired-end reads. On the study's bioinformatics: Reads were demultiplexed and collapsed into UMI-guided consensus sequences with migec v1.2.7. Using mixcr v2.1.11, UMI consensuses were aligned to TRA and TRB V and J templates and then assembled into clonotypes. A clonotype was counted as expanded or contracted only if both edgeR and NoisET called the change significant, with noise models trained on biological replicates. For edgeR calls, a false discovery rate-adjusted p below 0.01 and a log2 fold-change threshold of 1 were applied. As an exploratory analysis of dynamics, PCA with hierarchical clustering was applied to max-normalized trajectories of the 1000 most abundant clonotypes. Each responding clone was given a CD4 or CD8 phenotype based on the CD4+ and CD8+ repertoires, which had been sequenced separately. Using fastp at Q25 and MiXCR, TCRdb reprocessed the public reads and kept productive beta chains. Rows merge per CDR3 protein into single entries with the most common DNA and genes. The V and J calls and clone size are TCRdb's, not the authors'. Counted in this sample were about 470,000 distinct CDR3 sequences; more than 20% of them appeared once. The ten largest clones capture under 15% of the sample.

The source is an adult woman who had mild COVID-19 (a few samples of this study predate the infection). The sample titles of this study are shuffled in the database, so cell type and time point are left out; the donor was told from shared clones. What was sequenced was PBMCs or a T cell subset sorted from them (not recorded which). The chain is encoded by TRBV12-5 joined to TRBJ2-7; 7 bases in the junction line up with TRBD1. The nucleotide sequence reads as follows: TGTGCTAGTGGCCCCTCCGACAGGGCCTACGAGCAGTACTTC. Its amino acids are CASGPSDRAYEQYF.